The entry below describes one TCR beta chain. The sample belongs to a study of T cell changes during pregnancy in multiple sclerosis. Some clones are missing from TCRdb's copy, which holds only in-frame ones; the method was immunoSEQ multiplex PCR. The repertoire holds over 40,000 clones, with around nine tenths as singletons. The CDR3 length is 14 residues. The ends were cut back, 2 bases at V and 4 bases at J, with 12 bases in the middle. CDR1 and CDR2 from the germline V gene are GTSNPN and SVGIG (reference sequence). V and J are TRBV30 and TRBJ1-5; D call uncertain. This material consisted of peripheral blood, taken in the first trimester of pregnancy. This TCR derives from a female donor in good health, enrolled as a control in a pregnancy study. The DNA for the CDR3 is TGTGCCTGGAGTCTCGCGGCCGGTAATCAGCCCCAGCATTTT. Protein: CAWSLAAGNQPQHF. Filled out from reference TRBV30 and TRBJ1-5, the complete variable domain reads SQTIHQWPATLVQPVGSPLSLECTVEGTSNPNLYWYRQAAGRGLQLLFYSVGIGQISSEVPQNLSASRPQDRQFILSSKKLLLSDSGFYLCAWSLAAGNQPQHFGDGTRLSIL.